The clone carrying this T cell receptor (beta chain) was counted many times. As yet, its antigen is unknown. The data belong to a study of neurological immune-mediated disorders. Study background: Multiple sclerosis patients (n ≈ 35) included 31 with relapsing-remitting and 3 with secondary progressive disease. Study-wide results and caveats: Phylogenetic grouping put 18 of 34 multiple sclerosis patients' repertoires into one related-CDR3 cluster, a possible signature.

There are 16 residues in the CDR3. The germline CDR1 and CDR2 sequences are DFQATT and SNEGSKA (reference sequence). Trimming cost V 3 bases and J 1 base, with 16 bases left between them. The cDNA came from 5'RACE, which used 10-nucleotide random UMIs. From 15-18 subjects, over 190 million TCR-beta sequences were obtained in each sequencing run. Via MiXCR, TCRdb re-called the 5' RACE reads, giving one row per CDR3 protein. This sample has 60,000 to 70,000 distinct CDR3 sequences, with roughly 4.9% found just once. The chain joins TRBV20-1 to TRBJ1-5; a possible D gene is TRBD1 (6 bases). The sequenced material came from PBMCs. The sequence was collected from a human donor with multiple sclerosis. The donor label of this sample is uncertain. In nucleotides, the CDR3 is TGCAGTGCTAGGAGGTTGGGGGCGGGGAGCAATCAGCCCCAGCATTTT. Translated: CSARRLGAGSNQPQHF.